These 16 T cell receptor beta chains were all obtained from the same sample, sequenced in a study of blood T cell repertoires in COVID-19. The table came from immunoSEQ multiplex PCR; TCRdb's copy has only in-frame clones and leaves some out. The sample lists some 120,000 clones; roughly 85% were seen once. The specimen was peripheral blood. Source of these receptors: a woman of 80 years or more with acute or convalescent COVID-19.

This clone showed up just once. The chain combines TRBV7-9 with TRBJ2-1; 7 bases map to TRBD2. This CDR3 spans 16 amino acids. The germline CDR1 and CDR2 sequences are SEHNR and FQNEAQ (reference sequence). The junction had 13 bases not matched to a gene; V was cut back by 5 bases and J by 6 bases. The CDR3 sequence is CASSRGVGPTSNEQFF. In nucleotides, the CDR3 is TGTGCCAGCAGCCGGGGGGTAGGACCCACGTCCAATGAGCAGTTCTTC.

This clone turned up a few times. This sequence joins TRBV11-2 and TRBJ1-2, with 7 bases matching TRBD1. Germline loops: CDR1 SGHAT, CDR2 FQNNGV. CDR3 length: 14 residues. The V and J ends lost 3 bases and 8 bases, in that order; junction bases with no gene match: 9. The CDR3 loop reads CASSFTDRERGYTF. The CDR3 DNA reads TGTGCCAGCAGCTTCACCGACAGGGAAAGGGGCTACACCTTC. The full variable domain, its missing parts supplied by reference TRBV11-2 and TRBJ1-2, is EAGVAQSPRYKIIEKRQSVAFWCNPISGHATLYWYQQILGQGPKLLIQFQNNGVVDDSQLPKDRFSAERLKGVDSTLKIQPAKLEDSAVYLCASSFTDRERGYTFGSGTRLTVV.

The chain recombines TRBV18 with TRBJ1-5; no clear D gene. The germline V gene encodes CDR1 KGHSH and CDR2 LQKENI. CDR3 size: 17 residues. Trimming left V 6 bases short and J 4 bases short, with 22 bases between. CDR3 in amino acids: CASSHLKTENTNQPQHF. The DNA for the CDR3 is TGTGCCAGCTCGCACCTGAAAACCGAAAACACAAATCAGCCCCAGCATTTT.

V gene TRBV5-6 combines with J gene TRBJ2-1, with 8 bases matching TRBD2. J lost 7 bases, V lost 0 bases, and 9 bases had no gene match. CDR3 length: 16 residues. Germline CDR1 reads SGHDT; CDR2 reads YYEEEE. CDR3 sequence: CASSLGPPGRENEQFF. The CDR3 DNA follows: TGTGCCAGCAGCTTGGGGCCCCCCGGGAGGGAGAATGAGCAGTTCTTC.

The chain recombines TRBV10-3 with TRBJ1-6; the D gene is possibly TRBD1 (5 bases). The CDR3 totals 14 residues. V dropped 3 bases and J dropped 11 bases, with 14 bases sitting between them. Germline V CDR1 and CDR2: ENHRY, SYGVKD. The CDR3 DNA is TGTGCCATCAGTGAACGACAGCGGGAAGCACCCCTCCACTTT. Translating gives CAISERQREAPLHF.

The chain links TRBV5-4 to TRBJ2-5, with D unresolved. This CDR3 has 11 residues. Trimming pared 5 bases from V and 1 base from J, leaving 3 bases between. Germline V gives CDR1 SGHNT, CDR2 YYREEE (reference sequence). The CDR3 region has the DNA TGTGCCAGCAGGAGCCAAGAGACCCAGTACTTC. Its translation: CASRSQETQYF.

CDR3 DNA: TGTGCCCTTAGACAGGGGAGAGAGACTGAAGCTTTCTTT. Translation gives CALRQGRETEAFF. The rearrangement links TRBV10-3 to TRBJ1-1; 8 positions agree with TRBD1. The CDR3 is 13 residues long. Per the germline V gene, CDR1 is ENHRY and CDR2 is SYGVKD. J lost 5 bases, V lost 11 bases, and 10 bases had no gene match.

This clone was observed a few times. The chain joins TRBV5-4 to TRBJ1-4; 8 bases map to TRBD1. J gave up 7 bases and V 3 bases, and 5 bases lay outside the gene matches. This CDR3 spans 14 amino acids. Per germline, CDR1 SGHNT and CDR2 YYREEE (reference sequence). DNA for the CDR3: TGTGCCAGCAGCTCGACCAGGGGGCCTGAAAAACTGTTTTTT. It is translated as CASSSTRGPEKLFF. The full variable domain, in which reference TRBV5-4 and TRBJ1-4 provide the parts outside the CDR3, is ETGVTQSPTHLIKTRGQQVTLRCSSQSGHNTVSWYQQALGQGPQFIFQYYREEENGRGNFPPRFSGLQFPNYSSELNVNALELDDSALYLCASSSTRGPEKLFFGSGTQLSVL.

The gene calls are TRBV27 and TRBJ2-2; 8 bases align to TRBD2. Germline loops: CDR1 MNHEY, CDR2 SMNVEV (reference sequence). V shed 2 bases and J 3 bases; nucleotides not matched to a gene: 8. This CDR3 comprises 17 residues. DNA of the CDR3: TGTGCCAGCAGTTTAACCCATAGCGGGACCTACACCGGGGAGCTGTTTTTT. It encodes CASSLTHSGTYTGELFF.

This rearrangement joins TRBV19 to TRBJ1-6; D remains unclear. The CDR3 is 14 residues long. Germline V CDR1 and CDR2: LNHDA, SQIVND (reference sequence). Trimming left V 3 bases short and J 9 bases short, with 12 bases between. CDR3: CASSIGQIGSPLHF. In nucleotides, the CDR3 is TGTGCCAGTAGTATTGGGCAGATCGGTTCACCCCTCCACTTT.

The chain is built from TRBV7-9 and TRBJ1-2; 7 bases align to TRBD1. The germline gives CDR1 SEHNR, CDR2 FQNEAQ (reference sequence). J gave up 1 base and V 5 bases, and 4 bases lay outside the gene matches. The CDR3 covers 14 residues. DNA of the CDR3: TGTGCCAGCAGCGGGGGACAGTTTAACTATGGCTACACCTTC. This translates into CASSGGQFNYGYTF.

The chain joins TRBV5-1 to TRBJ1-1; 7 nucleotides match TRBD1. The V gene end was trimmed by 4 bases and the J gene end by 1 base; junction bases not matched to a gene: 4. Germline CDR1 is SGHRS and CDR2 is YFSETQ. The CDR3 covers 14 residues. CDR3 sequence (DNA): TGCGCCAGCAGCCGACAGGGAAGGAACACTGAAGCTTTCTTT. This gives the protein CASSRQGRNTEAFF.

The rearrangement links TRBV7-9 to TRBJ1-1, with a tentative D call TRBD1 (5 bases). Germline V gives CDR1 SEHNR, CDR2 FQNEAQ (reference sequence). The CDR3 is 13 amino acids. The V end was cut by 5 bases, the J end by 1 base, with 8 bases between. The CDR3 DNA is TGTGCCAGCAGCCCACAGGAGAACACTGAAGCTTTCTTT. Its protein is CASSPQENTEAFF.

V is TRBV7-9 and J is TRBJ1-2; 8 nucleotides agree with TRBD1. V lost 5 bases to trimming and J lost 8 bases; unmatched junction nucleotides: 10. Germline V gene sequence: CDR1 SEHNR, CDR2 FQNEAQ (reference sequence). The CDR3 runs to 14 residues. CDR3 sequence (DNA): TGTGCCAGCAGCGAGGCGGGACAGGAGGACGGCTACACCTTC. This gives the protein CASSEAGQEDGYTF.

This chain joins TRBV6-5 and TRBJ2-7, with 7 bases matching TRBD1. Germline CDR1 reads MNHEY; CDR2 reads SVGAGI. Trimming at V came to 2 bases and at J to 1 base, leaving 5 bases not matched to a gene. CDR3 length: 15 residues. The CDR3 DNA follows: TGTGCCAGCAGTTACACTGGGACAGCTTCCTACGAGCAGTACTTC. Its protein product is CASSYTGTASYEQYF.

The sample holds one count of this clone. This rearrangement joins TRBV4-1 to TRBJ1-3; D is perhaps TRBD1 (6 bases). V gave up 5 bases and J gave up 4 bases, with 15 bases separating them. CDR1 is MGHRA, CDR2 YSYEKL, per germline. The CDR3 is 15 amino acids. CDR3 coding DNA: TGCGCCAGCAGCGAAACACAGGGCGCAGGAAACACCATATATTTT. Translation gives CASSETQGAGNTIYF.